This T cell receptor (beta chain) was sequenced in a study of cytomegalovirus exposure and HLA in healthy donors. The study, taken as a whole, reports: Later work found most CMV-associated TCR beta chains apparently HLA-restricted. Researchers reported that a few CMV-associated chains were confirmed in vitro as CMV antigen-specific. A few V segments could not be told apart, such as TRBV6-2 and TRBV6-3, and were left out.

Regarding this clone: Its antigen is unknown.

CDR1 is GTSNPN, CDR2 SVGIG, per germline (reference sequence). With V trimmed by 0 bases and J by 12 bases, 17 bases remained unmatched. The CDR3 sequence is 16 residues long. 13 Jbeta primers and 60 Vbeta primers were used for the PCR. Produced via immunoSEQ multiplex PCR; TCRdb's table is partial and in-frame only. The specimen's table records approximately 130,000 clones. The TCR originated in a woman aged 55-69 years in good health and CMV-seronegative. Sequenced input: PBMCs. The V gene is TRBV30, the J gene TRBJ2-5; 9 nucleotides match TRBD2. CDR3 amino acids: CAWSVGVRREGREEYF. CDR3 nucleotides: TGTGCCTGGAGTGTCGGTGTTCGGCGGGAGGGCCGGGAGGAGTACTTC.